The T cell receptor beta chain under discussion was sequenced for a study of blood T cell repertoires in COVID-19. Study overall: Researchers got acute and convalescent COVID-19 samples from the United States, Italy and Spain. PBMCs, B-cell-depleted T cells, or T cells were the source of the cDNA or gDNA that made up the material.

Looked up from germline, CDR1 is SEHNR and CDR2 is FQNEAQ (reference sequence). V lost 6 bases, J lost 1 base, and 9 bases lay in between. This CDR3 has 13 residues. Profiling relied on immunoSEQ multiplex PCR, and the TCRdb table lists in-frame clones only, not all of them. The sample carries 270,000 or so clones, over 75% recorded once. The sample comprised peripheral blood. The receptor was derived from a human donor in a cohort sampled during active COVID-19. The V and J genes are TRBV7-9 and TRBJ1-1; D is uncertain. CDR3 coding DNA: TGTGCCAGCAGTAGTCAGGAGAACACTGAAGCTTTCTTT. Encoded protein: CASSSQENTEAFF.